Below, 16 T cell receptor beta chains from the same sample are listed, as sequenced in a study of CD8 T cells in Susac syndrome. Random hexamers primed reverse transcription of about 0.5 to 1 ug RNA. TCRdb reprocessed the immunoSEQ multiplex PCR reads via MiXCR and lists one record per CDR3 protein. The sample consists of some 200,000 distinct CDR3 sequences, 91% of them appearing once. Sample: CD4+ T cells from PBMCs. The receptors shown here come from a human donor with Susac syndrome.

The genes are TRBV30 and TRBJ1-2; D unclear. Germline assignment: CDR1 GTSNPN and CDR2 SVGIG (reference sequence). Trimming removed 2 bases at V and 2 bases at J, with 6 bases between. The CDR3 extends over 12 amino acids. CDR3 in DNA: TGTGCCTGGAGTAAGGGAAACTATGGCTACACCTTC. The encoded protein is CAWSKGNYGYTF.

The chain is built from TRBV5-1 and TRBJ1-1; D not resolved. There are 15 residues in the CDR3. The germline V and J ends were trimmed by 1 base and 0 bases, with 10 bases remaining between them. Germline CDR1 reads SGHRS; CDR2 reads YFSETQ. This CDR3 reads CASSLPGNMNTEAFF. DNA of the CDR3: TGCGCCAGCAGCTTGCCGGGGAACATGAACACTGAAGCTTTCTTT.

The genes are TRBV25-1 and TRBJ2-3; 9 nucleotides match TRBD2. CDR1 is MGHDK, CDR2 SYGVNS, per germline. The V and J ends lost 8 bases and 4 bases, in that order; junction bases with no gene match: 7. The CDR3 contains 14 residues. Written as DNA, the CDR3 is TGTGCCAGCTCCAAGCGGGAGGTCCCAGATACGCAGTATTTT. Its translation is CASSKREVPDTQYF.

This rearrangement joins TRBV5-1 to TRBJ2-5; TRBD1 agrees at 7 bases. The germline V gene encodes CDR1 SGHRS and CDR2 YFSETQ. The V and J ends lost 3 bases and 5 bases, in that order; junction bases with no gene match: 7. This CDR3 spans 14 amino acids. In nucleotides, the CDR3 is TGCGCCAGCAGCTCCTCGACAGGGAAGGAGACCCAGTACTTC. Its protein is CASSSSTGKETQYF.

The V gene is TRBV12-3 or TRBV12-4, the J gene TRBJ2-7; 10 nucleotides match TRBD1. V gave up 3 bases and J gave up 6 bases; unmatched junction bases: 8. CDR3 length equals 15 residues. The CDR3 sequence is CASSLPWGQGSEQYF. The CDR3 nucleotides read TGTGCCAGCAGTTTGCCCTGGGGACAGGGGAGCGAGCAGTACTTC.

V is TRBV4-2 and J is TRBJ2-3, with D possibly called TRBD1 or TRBD2 (6 bases each). The CDR3 totals 17 residues. Germline V lookup: CDR1 LGHNA, CDR2 YNFKEQ. V lost 0 bases and J 1 base, leaving 14 bases between the germline ends. The CDR3 DNA reads TGTGCCAGCAGCCAAGACGGGGGCGGGGATCGCACAGATACGCAGTATTTT. Its translation is CASSQDGGGDRTDTQYF.

V and J are TRBV11-2 and TRBJ1-2; D not certain. Between the trimmed V and J ends, which lost 2 bases and 2 bases, there was a span of 12 bases. CDR3 length: 15 residues. CDR1 is SGHAT and CDR2 is FQNNGV in the germline V gene. CDR3 loop: CASSLIAGRNYGYTF. Written as DNA, the CDR3 is TGTGCCAGCAGCTTAATCGCAGGCCGGAACTATGGCTACACCTTC.

CDR3 coding DNA: TGCAGTGCTAGAGGAGCCCCAACGGCGCAATCCAAAAACATTCAGTACTTC. It specifies CSARGAPTAQSKNIQYF. The J gene is TRBJ2-4, the V gene TRBV20-1; D unclear. Germline-derived CDR1 and CDR2 are DFQATT and SNEGSKA (reference sequence). This CDR3 is 17 amino acids long. V was trimmed by 1 base and J by 2 bases, leaving 18 bases between them.

This clonotype was counted once. The chain recombines TRBV12-3 or TRBV12-4 with TRBJ1-3; tentative D call: TRBD1 (5 bases). The length of the CDR3 is 17 residues. V was cut by 6 bases and J by 0 bases, with 18 bases left in between. CDR3 loop: CASRNERTQRSGNTIYF. CDR3 DNA: TGTGCCAGCAGGAACGAGAGGACACAACGCTCTGGAAACACCATATATTTT.

The chain joins TRBV20-1 to TRBJ2-3, with 10 bases lining up with TRBD1. This CDR3 is 14 amino acids long. J gave up 3 bases and V 3 bases, and 3 bases lay outside the gene matches. CDR1 is DFQATT, CDR2 SNEGSKA, per germline (reference sequence). CDR3 nucleotides: TGCAGTGCTAGGGGGGACAGGGGAACAGATACGCAGTATTTT. Its protein product is CSARGDRGTDTQYF.

The chain employs TRBV27 and TRBJ2-7; 7 nucleotides match TRBD1. V dropped 5 bases and J dropped 3; count of bases not matched to a gene: 7. Germline values: CDR1 MNHEY, CDR2 SMNVEV (reference sequence). The CDR3 consists of 14 residues. CDR3 residues: CASSTRTGNYEQYF. DNA of the CDR3: TGTGCCAGCAGTACCCGGACAGGAAACTACGAGCAGTACTTC.

The chain links TRBV7-9 to TRBJ2-1, with 15 bases aligning to TRBD2. V lost 0 bases, J lost 5 bases, and 5 bases stayed unmatched. In germline, CDR1 is SEHNR, CDR2 FQNEAQ (reference sequence). The CDR3 is 18 amino acids. Written as DNA, the CDR3 is TGTGCCAGCAGCTTAGCGTGGACTAGCGGGGGGGCTAACAATGAGCAGTTCTTC. It encodes CASSLAWTSGGANNEQFF.

This clonotype has more than one count but fewer than ten. The chain employs TRBV6-1 and TRBJ2-2; D is uncertain. Trimming took 5 bases from V and 4 from J, leaving 2 bases between them. Germline values: CDR1 MNHNS, CDR2 SASEGT. This CDR3 has 11 residues. In DNA, the CDR3 is TGTGCCAGCAGTCGCACCGGGGAGCTGTTTTTT. This codes for CASSRTGELFF.

The chain couples TRBV5-6 to TRBJ1-1; the D is unclear. Trimming pared 3 bases from V and 1 base from J, leaving 4 bases between. The CDR3 length is 12 residues. CDR1 and CDR2 (germline): SGHDT, YYEEEE. CDR3 DNA sequence: TGTGCCAGCAGCTACCAGAACACTGAAGCTTTCTTT. It yields the protein CASSYQNTEAFF.

This rearrangement joins TRBV2 to TRBJ1-2; possible D gene TRBD1, 6 bases. This CDR3 has 14 residues. The germline CDR1 and CDR2 sequences are SNHLY and FYNNEI. Deletions cut 6 bases from V and 1 base from J, with 12 bases between. CDR3 DNA sequence: TGTGCCAGCAGGCACGACAGGAGTAACTATGGCTACACCTTC. Translated, it gives CASRHDRSNYGYTF.

The genes are TRBV18 and TRBJ2-7; 11 nucleotides match TRBD1. The CDR3 has 15 residues. The germline V gene encodes CDR1 KGHSH and CDR2 LQKENI. J was trimmed by 7 bases and V by 5 bases; bases with no gene match: 10. CDR3 bases: TGTGCCAGCTCAACTGGGACAGGGGGTTCCGGGGAGCAGTACTTC. Translating it yields CASSTGTGGSGEQYF.